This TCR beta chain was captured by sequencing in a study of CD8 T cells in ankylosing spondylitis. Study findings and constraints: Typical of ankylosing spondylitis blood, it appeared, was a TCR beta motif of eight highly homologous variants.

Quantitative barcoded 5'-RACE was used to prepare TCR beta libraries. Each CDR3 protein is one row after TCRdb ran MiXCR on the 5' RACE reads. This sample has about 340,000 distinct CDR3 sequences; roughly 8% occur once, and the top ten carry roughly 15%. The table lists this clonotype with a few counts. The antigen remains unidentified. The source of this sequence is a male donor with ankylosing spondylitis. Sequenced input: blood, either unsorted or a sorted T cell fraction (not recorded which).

The CDR3 coding sequence is TGTGCCAGCAGCTATTTTGGGGCGGATAACAATGAGCAGTTCTTC. Translated, it gives CASSYFGADNNEQFF. This sequence joins TRBV11-1 and TRBJ2-1, with D possibly matching TRBD1 (5 bases). CDR1 is SGHAT and CDR2 is FQDESV in the germline V gene (reference sequence). V lost 4 bases, J lost 5 bases, and 15 bases lay in between. The CDR3 runs 15 residues.